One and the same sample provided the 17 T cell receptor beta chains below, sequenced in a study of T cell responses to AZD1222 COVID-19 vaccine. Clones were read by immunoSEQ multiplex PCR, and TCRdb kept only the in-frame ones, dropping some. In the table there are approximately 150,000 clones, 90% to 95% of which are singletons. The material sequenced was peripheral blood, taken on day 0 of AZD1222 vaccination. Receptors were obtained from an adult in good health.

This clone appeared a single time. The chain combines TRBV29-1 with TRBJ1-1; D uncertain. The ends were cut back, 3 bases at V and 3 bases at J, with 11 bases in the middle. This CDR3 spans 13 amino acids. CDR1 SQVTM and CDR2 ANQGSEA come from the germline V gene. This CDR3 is CSVDFSRDTEAFF. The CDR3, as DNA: TGCAGCGTTGACTTCTCCCGAGACACTGAAGCTTTCTTT.

The CDR3 sequence is CASSMRLAGNEQFF. Written as DNA, the CDR3 is TGTGCCAGTAGTATGAGGCTAGCCGGCAATGAGCAGTTCTTC. The genes are TRBV19 and TRBJ2-1; perhaps TRBD2 as D (5 bases). The V end lost 3 bases, the J end lost 6 bases, and 12 bases lay between the germline ends. This CDR3 comprises 14 residues. Germline lookup yields CDR1 LNHDA and CDR2 SQIVND (reference sequence).

CDR3 residues: CASSQGNERSYGYTF. Written as DNA, the CDR3 is TGTGCCAGCAGCCAAGGTAATGAGAGATCCTATGGCTACACCTTC. V and J are TRBV3-1 (or the pseudogene TRBV3-2) and TRBJ1-2; the D is unclear. The V and J ends lost 1 base and 4 bases respectively, with 13 bases between them. Germline CDR1 and CDR2: LGHDT and YNNKEL (reference sequence). This CDR3 region has 15 residues.

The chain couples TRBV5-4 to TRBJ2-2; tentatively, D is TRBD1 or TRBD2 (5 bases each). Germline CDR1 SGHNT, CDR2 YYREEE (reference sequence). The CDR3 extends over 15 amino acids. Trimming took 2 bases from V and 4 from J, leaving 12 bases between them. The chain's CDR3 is CASSFGGSGTGELFF. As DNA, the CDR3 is TGTGCCAGCAGCTTTGGGGGTTCGGGCACCGGGGAGCTGTTTTTT.

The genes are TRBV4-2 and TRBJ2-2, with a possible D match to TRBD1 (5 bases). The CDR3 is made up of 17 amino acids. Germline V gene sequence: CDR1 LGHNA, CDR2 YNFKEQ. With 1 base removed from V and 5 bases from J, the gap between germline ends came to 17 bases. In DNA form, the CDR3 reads TGTGCCAGCAGCCAAGTGGGGCCTTTACAGGTGACCGGGGAGCTGTTTTTT. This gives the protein CASSQVGPLQVTGELFF.

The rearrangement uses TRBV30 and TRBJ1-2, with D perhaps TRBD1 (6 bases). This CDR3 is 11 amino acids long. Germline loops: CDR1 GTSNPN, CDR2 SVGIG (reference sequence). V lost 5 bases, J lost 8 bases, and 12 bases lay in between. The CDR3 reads CAWSQGGGYTF. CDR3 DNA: TGTGCCTGGTCACAGGGTGGGGGCTACACCTTC. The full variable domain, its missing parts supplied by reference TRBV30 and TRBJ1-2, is SQTIHQWPATLVQPVGSPLSLECTVEGTSNPNLYWYRQAAGRGLQLLFYSVGIGQISSEVPQNLSASRPQDRQFILSSKKLLLSDSGFYLCAWSQGGGYTFGSGTRLTVV.

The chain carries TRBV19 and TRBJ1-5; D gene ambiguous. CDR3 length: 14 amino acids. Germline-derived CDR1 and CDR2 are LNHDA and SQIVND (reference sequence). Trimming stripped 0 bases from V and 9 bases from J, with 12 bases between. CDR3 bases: TGTGCCAGTAGTATAGAGGGCAGCCTAGGGCCCCAGCATTTT. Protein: CASSIEGSLGPQHF.

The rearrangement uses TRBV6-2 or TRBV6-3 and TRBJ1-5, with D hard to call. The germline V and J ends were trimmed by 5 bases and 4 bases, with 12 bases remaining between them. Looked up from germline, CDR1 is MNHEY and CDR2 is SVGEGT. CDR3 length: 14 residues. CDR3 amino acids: CASSLNGRNQPQHF. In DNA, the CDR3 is TGTGCCAGCAGTCTTAACGGGAGAAATCAGCCCCAGCATTTT.

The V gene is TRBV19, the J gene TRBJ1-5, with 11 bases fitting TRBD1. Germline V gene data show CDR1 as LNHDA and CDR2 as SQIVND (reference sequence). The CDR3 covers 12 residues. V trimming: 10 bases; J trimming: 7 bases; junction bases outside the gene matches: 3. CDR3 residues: CATGTGGQPQHF. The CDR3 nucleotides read TGTGCCACGGGGACAGGGGGACAGCCCCAGCATTTT.

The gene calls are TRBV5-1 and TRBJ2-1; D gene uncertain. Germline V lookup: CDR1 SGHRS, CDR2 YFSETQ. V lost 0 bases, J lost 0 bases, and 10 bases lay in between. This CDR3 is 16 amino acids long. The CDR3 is CASSLGLGPSYNEQFF. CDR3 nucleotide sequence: TGCGCCAGCAGCTTGGGTCTCGGGCCCTCCTACAATGAGCAGTTCTTC.

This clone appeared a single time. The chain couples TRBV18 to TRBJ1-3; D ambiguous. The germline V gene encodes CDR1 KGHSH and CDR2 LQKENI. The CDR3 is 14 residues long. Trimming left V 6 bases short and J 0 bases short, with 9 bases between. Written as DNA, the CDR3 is TGTGCCAGCTCTCCGTCCAACTCTGGAAACACCATATATTTT. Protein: CASSPSNSGNTIYF.

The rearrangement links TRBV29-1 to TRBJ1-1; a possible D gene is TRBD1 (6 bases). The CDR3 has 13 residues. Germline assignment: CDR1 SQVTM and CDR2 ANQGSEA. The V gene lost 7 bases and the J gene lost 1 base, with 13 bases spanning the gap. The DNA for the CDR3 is TGCAGCGCCGTGACAGGCGCGAACACTGAAGCTTTCTTT. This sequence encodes CSAVTGANTEAFF.

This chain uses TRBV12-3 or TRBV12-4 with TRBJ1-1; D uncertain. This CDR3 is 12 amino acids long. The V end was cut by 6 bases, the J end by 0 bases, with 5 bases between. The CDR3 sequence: CASSPVNTEAFF. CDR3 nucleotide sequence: TGTGCCAGCAGCCCGGTGAACACTGAAGCTTTCTTT.

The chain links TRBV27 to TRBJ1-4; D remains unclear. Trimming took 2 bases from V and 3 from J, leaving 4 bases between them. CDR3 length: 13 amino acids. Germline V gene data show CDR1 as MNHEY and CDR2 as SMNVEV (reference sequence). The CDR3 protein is CASSLGSNEKLFF. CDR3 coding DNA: TGTGCCAGCAGTTTAGGATCTAATGAAAAACTGTTTTTT.

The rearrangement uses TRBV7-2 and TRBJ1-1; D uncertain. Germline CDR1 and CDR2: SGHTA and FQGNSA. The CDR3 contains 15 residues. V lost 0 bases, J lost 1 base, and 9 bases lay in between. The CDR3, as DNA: TGTGCCAGCAGCTTAGCGGTAGAAGAGAACACTGAAGCTTTCTTT. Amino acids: CASSLAVEENTEAFF.

CDR3 sequence (DNA): TGTGCCAGCTCACCAGGAAGGGTTATGGCTGGAAACACCATATATTTT. Amino acids: CASSPGRVMAGNTIYF. The genes are TRBV18 and TRBJ1-3, with D unclear. Trimming removed 2 bases at V and 2 bases at J, with 13 bases between. The CDR3 extends over 16 amino acids. CDR1 and CDR2 from the germline V gene are KGHSH and LQKENI.

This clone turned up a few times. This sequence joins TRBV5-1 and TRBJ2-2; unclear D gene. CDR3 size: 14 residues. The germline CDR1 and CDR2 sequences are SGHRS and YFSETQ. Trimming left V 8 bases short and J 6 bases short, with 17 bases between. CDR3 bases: TGCGCCAGTGATCATCCGGGCCTCCCCGGGGAGCTGTTTTTT. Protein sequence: CASDHPGLPGELFF.